This TCR beta chain derives from a study of cytomegalovirus exposure and HLA in healthy donors. The CDR3 covers 16 residues. The V and J ends lost 6 bases and 2 bases, in that order; junction bases with no gene match: 10. Looked up from germline, CDR1 is KGHSH and CDR2 is LQKENI. PCR was performed using 60 Vbeta and 13 Jbeta primers. Using immunoSEQ multiplex PCR, the repertoire was profiled, and TCRdb retains in-frame clones only, with some absent. The sample contains approximately 150,000 clones, 70% to 80% of which appear only once. Source material: PBMCs. This rearrangement joins TRBV18 to TRBJ1-5; TRBD1 agrees at 7 bases. This receptor was identified in a man in his fifties in good health and CMV-seropositive. The CDR3, as DNA: TGTGCCAGCTCTTCGGGACAGACCCAGGGCAATCAGCCCCAGCATTTT. This gives the protein CASSSGQTQGNQPQHF.